This T cell receptor (beta chain) was captured in a study of tumor and adjacent non-tumor tissue in lung cancer. Study in general: Aged roughly 31 to 76 years, patients included more than nine men and a handful of women with stage I to III disease.

No cell sorting was done before RNA was extracted from the tissue. This non-tumor lung sample came from over 3 cm beyond the tumor edge. CDR3 size: 16 residues. The library came from three nested PCR rounds adapted from ARM-PCR protocols. MiXCR, run by TCRdb on the multiplex PCR reads, gives a single entry per CDR3 protein. The profile covers tens of thousands of distinct CDR3 sequences, with approximately 59% appearing a single time and about 20% taken by the ten largest. The receptor was derived from a middle-aged woman with non-small cell lung cancer. The specimen was distant non-tumor lung tissue. The chain employs TRBV21-1 and TRBJ1-3; the D segment call TRBD1 is taken from the table without a DNA check. TRBV21-1 is a recognized pseudogene. The CDR3, as DNA: TGTGGCAGCCCTGGGGACGGGGATTGCTCTGGAAACACCATATATTTT. Its translation: CGSPGDGDCSGNTIYF.